Below, one TCR beta chain is given with its context. PCR used 60 Vbeta primers and 13 Jbeta primers. Sequencing was performed with immunoSEQ multiplex PCR; in TCRdb, only in-frame clones are kept and a portion is missing. The sample carries about 140,000 clones, around 81% recorded once. The sample belongs to a study of cytomegalovirus exposure and HLA in healthy donors. The CDR3 loop spans 15 amino acids. Looked up from germline, CDR1 is GTSNPN and CDR2 is SVGIG (reference sequence). Trimming at V came to 1 base and at J to 3 bases, leaving 8 bases not matched to a gene. This TCR derives from a man in his forties or fifties in good health and CMV-seronegative. The rearrangement uses TRBV30 and TRBJ2-7; 8 positions match TRBD1. The sequencing input was PBMCs. CDR3 amino acids: CAWSAGTGFIYEQYF. The CDR3 nucleotides are TGTGCCTGGAGTGCCGGGACAGGCTTCATCTACGAGCAGTACTTC.